Following are 26 T cell receptor beta chains from one sample sequenced in a study of cytomegalovirus exposure and HLA in healthy donors. Use of 60 Vbeta and 13 Jbeta primers characterized the PCR. The method was immunoSEQ multiplex PCR; TCRdb's version includes in-frame clones alone and lacks a portion of them. The data hold fewer than 100,000 clones, with 75% to 85% observed a single time. Material: PBMCs. Source of these receptors: a middle-aged woman in good health and CMV-seronegative.

V gene TRBV5-6 combines with J gene TRBJ2-5; TRBD2 aligns across 7 bases. The CDR3 totals 14 residues. Germline trimming cut 4 bases from V and 2 bases from J; bases unmatched to any gene: 5. Germline CDR1 is SGHDT and CDR2 is YYEEEE. The CDR3 DNA sequence: TGTGCCAGCAGCCTGGGACTACTACAAGAGACCCAGTACTTC. This translates into CASSLGLLQETQYF.

This chain links TRBV30 with TRBJ1-5; the D gene is possibly TRBD1 (6 bases). Trimming took off 4 bases at V and 2 bases at J, with 18 bases between the two ends. The CDR3 sequence is 16 residues long. Germline V gives CDR1 GTSNPN, CDR2 SVGIG (reference sequence). CDR3 sequence reads: CAWKDRGGSGNQPQHF. As DNA, the CDR3 is TGTGCCTGGAAGGACAGAGGAGGCTCGGGCAATCAGCCCCAGCATTTT.

The genes are TRBV19 and TRBJ1-5; D might be TRBD1 (5 bases). Germline-derived CDR1 and CDR2 are LNHDA and SQIVND (reference sequence). The CDR3 is made up of 18 amino acids. Trimming removed 3 bases from V and 2 bases from J, with 20 bases in between. The CDR3 protein is CASSMETVGRSGNQPQHF. The DNA of the CDR3 is TGTGCCAGTAGTATGGAGACAGTAGGAAGGTCTGGCAATCAGCCCCAGCATTTT.

The rearrangement joins TRBV2 to TRBJ2-2; 9 bases align to TRBD2. The length of the CDR3 is 16 residues. The V gene's germline CDR1 is SNHLY and CDR2 FYNNEI. V gave up 6 bases and J gave up 1 base; unmatched junction bases: 6. The CDR3 region has the DNA TGTGCCAGCAGCCCCATAGCGGGGGTGAACACCGGGGAGCTGTTTTTT. Translated, it gives CASSPIAGVNTGELFF.

This clone was counted a single time. The chain is built from TRBV7-6 and TRBJ2-7; tentatively, D is TRBD1 (5 bases). Trimming cost V 0 bases and J 3 bases, with 15 bases left between them. Germline lookup yields CDR1 SGHVS and CDR2 FNYEAQ. CDR3 length: 16 residues. The CDR3 coding sequence is TGTGCCAGCAGCTTAGCGAGACGCAGGGATCTCTACGAGCAGTACTTC. Protein: CASSLARRRDLYEQYF.

The V call is TRBV7-8, the J call TRBJ2-7, with D perhaps TRBD1 (5 bases). Between the trimmed V and J ends, which lost 2 bases and 3 bases, there was a span of 14 bases. This CDR3 has 15 residues. Germline V lookup: CDR1 SGHVS, CDR2 FQNEAQ. For the CDR3, the DNA is TGTGCCAGCAGCTTAAGTGGGGCCCTAATCTACGAGCAGTACTTC. Translating it yields CASSLSGALIYEQYF.

CDR3 loop: CASSIRGGASYEQYF. The CDR3 DNA follows: TGTGCCAGCAGCATTCGCGGGGGGGCCTCCTACGAGCAGTACTTC. This chain links TRBV11-2 with TRBJ2-7, with TRBD2 identical over 9 bases. CDR1 and CDR2 from the germline V gene are SGHAT and FQNNGV. V was pared by 5 bases and J by 0 bases, with 5 bases of the junction left unmatched. The CDR3 length is 15 residues.

The DNA of the CDR3 is TGTGCCAGCAGTTTTGCGGGAGTGGGCTACGAGCAGTACTTC. Amino acid sequence: CASSFAGVGYEQYF. The chain is built from TRBV6-6 and TRBJ2-7; TRBD2 agrees at 7 bases. Germline V lookup: CDR1 MNHNY, CDR2 SVGAGI (reference sequence). This CDR3 spans 14 amino acids. V trimming: 4 bases; J trimming: 3 bases; junction bases outside the gene matches: 6.

The genes are TRBV4-2 and TRBJ1-1; D unresolved. Deletions cut 0 bases from V and 5 bases from J, with 13 bases between. CDR1 and CDR2 from the germline V gene are LGHNA and YNFKEQ. The length of the CDR3 is 15 residues. The CDR3 region is CASSQDPIGVTEAFF. The CDR3 bases are TGTGCCAGCAGCCAAGATCCAATCGGGGTAACTGAAGCTTTCTTT.

The chain has TRBV6-5 and TRBJ1-1, with D hard to call. The V gene lost 5 bases and the J gene lost 6 bases, with 13 bases spanning the gap. This CDR3 is 13 amino acids long. The V gene's germline CDR1 is MNHEY and CDR2 SVGAGI. Written as DNA, the CDR3 is TGTGCCAGCAGTAGCAGGCATGAATCTGAAGCTTTCTTT. Translating it yields CASSSRHESEAFF.

The chain joins TRBV6-5 to TRBJ2-7, with TRBD2 as a possible D gene (5 bases). Germline V lookup: CDR1 MNHEY, CDR2 SVGAGI. Trimming took off 5 bases at V and 3 bases at J, with 8 bases between the two ends. The CDR3 is 12 residues long. CDR3 coding DNA: TGTGCCAGCAGTCGGGGAGACTACGAGCAGTACTTC. This encodes CASSRGDYEQYF.

The chain joins TRBV6-7 to TRBJ1-4; D is possibly TRBD1 (5 bases). TRBV6-7 falls under the ORF class, with uncertain function. The V gene lost 0 bases and the J gene lost 0 bases, with 17 bases spanning the gap. The CDR3 totals 19 residues. As DNA, the CDR3 is TGTGCCAGCAGTTACTCCCCCACAGGATCCGCAACAACTAATGAAAAACTGTTTTTT. Translated, it gives CASSYSPTGSATTNEKLFF.

This chain joins TRBV5-4 and TRBJ2-7, with 12 nucleotides matching TRBD2. V lost 0 bases and J lost 2; bases outside the gene matches: 0. The germline CDR1 and CDR2 sequences are SGHNT and YYREEE (reference sequence). The CDR3 totals 15 residues. The DNA of the CDR3 is TGTGCCAGCAGCTTGGGGACTAGCGGGACCTACGAGCAGTACTTC. Translated, it gives CASSLGTSGTYEQYF.

This clone was seen only a few times. The gene calls are TRBV29-1 and TRBJ2-3; D possibly corresponds to TRBD2 (5 bases). The CDR3 extends over 14 amino acids. Germline CDR1 SQVTM, CDR2 ANQGSEA. Between the trimmed V and J ends, which lost 2 bases and 0 bases, there was a span of 9 bases. The CDR3 reads CSVEYGVSTDTQYF. The CDR3 region has the DNA TGCAGCGTTGAATACGGGGTCAGCACAGATACGCAGTATTTT.

Regarding this clone: Germline and junction disagree at one end, which may indicate a read error. The chain employs TRBV30 and TRBJ1-2, with 7 bases fitting TRBD1. Germline V CDR1 and CDR2: GTSNPN, SVGIG (reference sequence). CDR3 size: 15 residues. The CDR3 region is CAWSSNRGLGYGYPF. In DNA form, the CDR3 reads TGTGCCTGGAGTTCAAACAGGGGACTAGGCTATGGCTACCCCTTC.

The chain recombines TRBV4-2 with TRBJ1-3; tentative D call: TRBD1 (6 bases). This CDR3 contains 17 residues. Germline loops: CDR1 LGHNA, CDR2 YNFKEQ. Trimming took 0 bases from V and 0 from J, leaving 12 bases between them. The CDR3 DNA follows: TGTGCCAGCAGCCAAGAGACCCGACAGGACTCTGGAAACACCATATATTTT. This gives the protein CASSQETRQDSGNTIYF.

This rearrangement joins TRBV30 to TRBJ2-5; D is perhaps TRBD1 (6 bases). The DNA end lines up better with TRBJ2-7; the J call may be wrong. CDR3 length equals 15 residues. Germline CDR1 is GTSNPN and CDR2 is SVGIG (reference sequence). The CDR3 is CAWRGTLSLSYEQYF. Written as DNA, the CDR3 is TGTGCCTGGAGGGGGACACTCTCTCTTTCTTACGAGCAGTACTTC.

The count of this clone is one. V usage is TRBV5-8 and J usage is TRBJ1-1; the D is unclear. Trimming stripped 10 bases from V and 3 bases from J, with 7 bases between. From germline, CDR1 is SGHTS and CDR2 YDEGEE. The CDR3 has 10 amino acids. CDR3 amino acids: CAPGDTEAFF. DNA of the CDR3: TGTGCCCCCGGGGACACTGAAGCTTTCTTT.

This rearrangement joins TRBV19 to TRBJ1-6; no clear D gene. Germline CDR1 reads LNHDA; CDR2 reads SQIVND (reference sequence). The CDR3 runs 12 residues. V was cut by 6 bases and J by 7 bases, with 7 bases left in between. In nucleotides, the CDR3 is TGTGCCAGTAGGACCGGGAATTCACCCCTCCACTTT. Protein: CASRTGNSPLHF.

The rearrangement joins TRBV4-2 to TRBJ2-5; the match to TRBD2 covers 7 bases. The CDR3 is 15 residues long. Unmatched junction bases numbered 8, after V lost 3 bases and J lost 4 bases. Looked up from germline, CDR1 is LGHNA and CDR2 is YNFKEQ. CDR3 residues: CASSQVRGEGETQYF. CDR3 DNA: TGTGCCAGCAGCCAGGTCCGGGGGGAAGGAGAGACCCAGTACTTC.

V is TRBV7-9 and J is TRBJ2-7; 7 bases are a match to TRBD1. The CDR3 extends over 13 amino acids. The germline V gene encodes CDR1 SEHNR and CDR2 FQNEAQ (reference sequence). Unmatched junction bases numbered 6, after V lost 5 bases and J lost 5 bases. The CDR3, as DNA: TGTGCCAGCAGCCTCGGGACAGCGAACGAGCAGTACTTC. Translating gives CASSLGTANEQYF.

This clone has just a few counts. The chain uses TRBV7-9 and TRBJ2-2, with 10 positions matching TRBD1. The CDR3 spans 14 residues. With 0 bases clipped from V and 13 bases from J, the junction kept 5 bases outside the gene matches. CDR1 is SEHNR, CDR2 FQNEAQ, per germline (reference sequence). The CDR3 nucleotides are TGTGCCAGCAGCTTAGCCGACAGGGGGCCTAGGCTGTTTTTT. It specifies CASSLADRGPRLFF.

V and J are TRBV6-1 and TRBJ2-7, with 7 bases fitting TRBD1. Germline values: CDR1 MNHNS, CDR2 SASEGT. The CDR3 is 16 amino acids. The junction had 9 bases not matched to a gene; V was cut back by 4 bases and J by 0 bases. CDR3 DNA sequence: TGTGCCAGCAGTGGGGGCGGACAGGCCTTCTCCTACGAGCAGTACTTC. This gives the protein CASSGGGQAFSYEQYF.

The V call is TRBV7-6, the J call TRBJ1-5; a possible D gene is TRBD1 (5 bases). The CDR3 totals 18 residues. CDR1 is SGHVS and CDR2 is FNYEAQ in the germline V gene. The V end was cut by 1 base, the J end by 0 bases, with 16 bases between. CDR3 loop: CASSLGGRSGYSNQPQHF. CDR3 DNA: TGTGCCAGCAGCTTAGGGGGCAGGTCGGGCTATAGCAATCAGCCCCAGCATTTT.

The V and J genes are TRBV5-1 and TRBJ2-1; 8 bases align to TRBD2. This CDR3 is 16 amino acids long. Trimming at V came to 0 bases and at J to 6 bases, leaving 8 bases not matched to a gene. CDR1 and CDR2 (germline): SGHRS, YFSETQ. This CDR3 reads CASSLVRGGRSNEQFF. CDR3 in DNA: TGCGCCAGCAGCTTGGTCCGGGGGGGCCGCAGCAATGAGCAGTTCTTC.

V and J are TRBV6-1 and TRBJ1-2, with 12 bases identical to TRBD1. The CDR3 length is 15 residues. J lost 5 bases, V lost 4 bases, and 5 bases had no gene match. In germline, CDR1 is MNHNS, CDR2 SASEGT. The CDR3 DNA reads TGTGCCAGCAGTGTAGGGACAGGGGGCTGGTATGGCTACACCTTC. It translates to CASSVGTGGWYGYTF.